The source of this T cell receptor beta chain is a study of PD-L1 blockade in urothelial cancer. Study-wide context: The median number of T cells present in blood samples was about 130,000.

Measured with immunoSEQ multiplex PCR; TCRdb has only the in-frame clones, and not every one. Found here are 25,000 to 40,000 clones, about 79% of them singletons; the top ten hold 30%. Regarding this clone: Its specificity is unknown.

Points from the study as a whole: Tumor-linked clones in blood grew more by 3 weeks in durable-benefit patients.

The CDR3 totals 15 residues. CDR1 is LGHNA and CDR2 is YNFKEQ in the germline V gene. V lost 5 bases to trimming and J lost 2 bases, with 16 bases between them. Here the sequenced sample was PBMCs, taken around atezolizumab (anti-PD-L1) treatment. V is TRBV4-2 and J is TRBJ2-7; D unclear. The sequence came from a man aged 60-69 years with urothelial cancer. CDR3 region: CASSLEQSKTYEQYF. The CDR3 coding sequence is TGTGCCAGCAGCTTGGAACAGAGCAAAACCTACGAGCAGTACTTC.